The rows below give T cell receptor beta chains drawn from one sample of a study of T cells in Graves' hyperthyroidism and ophthalmopathy. In TCRdb, the multiplex PCR reads were re-called with MiXCR into one record per CDR3 protein. The sample shows under 300,000 distinct CDR3 sequences, roughly an eighth of them seen only once. Sequencing input: blood. The receptors were gathered from a woman aged 40 to 55 with Graves' hyperthyroidism. CDR3s leave out the opening cysteine and the closing phenylalanine or tryptophan. The D gene is left open where the match is weak.

J gene	D gene	V gene	CDR3 length	CDR3 protein
TRBJ1-4	NA	TRBV12-3/TRBV12-4	11	ASSWDGNEKLF
TRBJ2-5	NA	TRBV5-1	12	ASSLQAPSETQY
TRBJ2-2	NA	TRBV5-1	13	ASSDQIGNTGELF
TRBJ2-7	NA	TRBV20-1	13	SARGGGGHSYEQY
TRBJ2-2	NA	TRBV6-1	16	ASSRGAFLSGLTGELF
TRBJ1-6	NA	TRBV30	12	AWSVLVINSPLH
TRBJ2-1	NA	TRBV24-1	11	ATSDFTYNEQF
TRBJ2-7	NA	TRBV7-8	12	ASSPNRRTYEQY
TRBJ2-2	NA	TRBV7-8	14	ASSPRTESNTGELF
TRBJ2-7	TRBD2	TRBV20-1	12	SAFRLAASYEQY